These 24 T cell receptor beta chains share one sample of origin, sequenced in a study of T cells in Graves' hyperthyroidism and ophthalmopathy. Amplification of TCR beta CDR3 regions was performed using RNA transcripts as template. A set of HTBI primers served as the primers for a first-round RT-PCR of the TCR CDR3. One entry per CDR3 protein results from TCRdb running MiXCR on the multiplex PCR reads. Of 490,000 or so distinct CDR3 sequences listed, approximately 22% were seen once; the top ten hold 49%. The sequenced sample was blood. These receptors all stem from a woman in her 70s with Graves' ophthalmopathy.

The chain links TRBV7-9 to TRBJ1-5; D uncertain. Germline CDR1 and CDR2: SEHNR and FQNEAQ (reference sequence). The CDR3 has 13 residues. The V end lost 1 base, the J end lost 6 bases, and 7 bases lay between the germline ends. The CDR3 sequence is CASSLGEGQPQHF. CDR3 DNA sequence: TGTGCCAGCAGCTTAGGAGAGGGTCAGCCCCAGCATTTT.

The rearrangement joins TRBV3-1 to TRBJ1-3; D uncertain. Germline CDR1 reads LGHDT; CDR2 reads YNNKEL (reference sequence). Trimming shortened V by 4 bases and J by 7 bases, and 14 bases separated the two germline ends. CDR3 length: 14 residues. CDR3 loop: CASSLTGQRNTIYF. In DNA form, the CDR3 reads TGTGCCAGCAGCCTTACGGGCCAACGGAACACCATATATTTT.

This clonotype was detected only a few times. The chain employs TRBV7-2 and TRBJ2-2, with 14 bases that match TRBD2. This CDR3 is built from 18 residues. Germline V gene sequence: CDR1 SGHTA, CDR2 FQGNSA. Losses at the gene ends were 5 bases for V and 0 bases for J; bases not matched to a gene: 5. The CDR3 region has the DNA TGTGCCAGCAGCGCCCGACTAGCGGGAGGGACGAACACCGGGGAGCTGTTTTTT. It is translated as CASSARLAGGTNTGELFF.

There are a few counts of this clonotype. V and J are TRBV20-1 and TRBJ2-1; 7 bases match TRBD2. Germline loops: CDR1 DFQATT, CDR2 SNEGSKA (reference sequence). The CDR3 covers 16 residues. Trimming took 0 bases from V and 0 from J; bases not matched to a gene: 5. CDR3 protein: CSARDASGYSYNEQFF. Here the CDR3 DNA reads TGCAGTGCTAGAGATGCTAGCGGATACTCCTACAATGAGCAGTTCTTC.

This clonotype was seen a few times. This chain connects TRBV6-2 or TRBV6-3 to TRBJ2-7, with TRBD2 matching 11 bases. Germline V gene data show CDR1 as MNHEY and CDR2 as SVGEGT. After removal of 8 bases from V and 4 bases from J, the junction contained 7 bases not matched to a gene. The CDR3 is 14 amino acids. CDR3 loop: CASRVSGRGYEQYF. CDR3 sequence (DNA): TGTGCCAGCCGAGTTAGCGGGAGGGGATACGAGCAGTACTTC.

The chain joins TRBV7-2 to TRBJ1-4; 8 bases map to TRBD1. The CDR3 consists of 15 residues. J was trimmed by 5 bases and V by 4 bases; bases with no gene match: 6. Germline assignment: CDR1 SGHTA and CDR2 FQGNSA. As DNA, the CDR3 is TGTGCCAGCAGCTGGCCGGGACAGGTGAATGAAAAACTGTTTTTT. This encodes CASSWPGQVNEKLFF.

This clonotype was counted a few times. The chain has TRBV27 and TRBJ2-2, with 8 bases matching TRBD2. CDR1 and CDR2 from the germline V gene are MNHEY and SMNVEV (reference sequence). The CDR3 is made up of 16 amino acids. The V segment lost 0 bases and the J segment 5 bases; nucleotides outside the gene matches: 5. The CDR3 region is CASSLSGAGGTGELFF. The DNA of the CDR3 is TGTGCCAGCAGTTTATCTGGGGCGGGAGGAACCGGGGAGCTGTTTTTT.

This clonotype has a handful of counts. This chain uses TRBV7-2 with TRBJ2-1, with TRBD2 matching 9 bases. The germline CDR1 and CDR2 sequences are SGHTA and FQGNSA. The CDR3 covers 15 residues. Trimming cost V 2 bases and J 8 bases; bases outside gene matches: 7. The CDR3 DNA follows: TGTGCCAGCAGCTTAAATAGCGGGAGTGGTTATGAGCAGTTCTTC. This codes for CASSLNSGSGYEQFF.

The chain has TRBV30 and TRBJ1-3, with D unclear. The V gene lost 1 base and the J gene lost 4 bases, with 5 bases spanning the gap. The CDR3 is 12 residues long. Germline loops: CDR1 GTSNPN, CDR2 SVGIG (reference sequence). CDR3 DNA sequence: TGTGCCTGGAGTGCGGCCGGAAACACCATATATTTT. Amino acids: CAWSAAGNTIYF.

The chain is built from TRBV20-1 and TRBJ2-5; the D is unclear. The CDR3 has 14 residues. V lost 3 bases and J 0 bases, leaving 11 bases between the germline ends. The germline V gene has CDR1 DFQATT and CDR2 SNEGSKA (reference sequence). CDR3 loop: CSARQSTYQETQYF. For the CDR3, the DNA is TGCAGTGCTAGGCAGAGCACGTACCAAGAGACCCAGTACTTC.

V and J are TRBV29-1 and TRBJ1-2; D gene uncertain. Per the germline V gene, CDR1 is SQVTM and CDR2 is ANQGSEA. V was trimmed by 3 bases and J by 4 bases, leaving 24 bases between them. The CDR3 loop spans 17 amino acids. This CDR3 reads CSVELRVAANPIYGYTF. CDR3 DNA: TGCAGCGTTGAGCTTAGAGTGGCGGCCAACCCAATCTATGGCTACACCTTC.

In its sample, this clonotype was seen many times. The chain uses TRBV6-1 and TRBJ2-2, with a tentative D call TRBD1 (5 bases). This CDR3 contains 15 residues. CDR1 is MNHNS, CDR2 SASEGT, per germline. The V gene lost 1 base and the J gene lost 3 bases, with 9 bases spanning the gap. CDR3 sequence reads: CASSEDFRDTGELFF. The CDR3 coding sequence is TGTGCCAGCAGTGAAGATTTCAGGGACACCGGGGAGCTGTTTTTT.

The CDR3 is CASTRQGTDTQYF. CDR3 bases: TGTGCCAGCACCAGACAGGGGACAGATACGCAGTATTTT. The chain combines TRBV18 with TRBJ2-3, with TRBD1 matching 8 bases. The V gene's germline CDR1 is KGHSH and CDR2 LQKENI. This CDR3 has 13 amino acids. The junction had 4 bases not matched to a gene; V was cut back by 8 bases and J by 3 bases.

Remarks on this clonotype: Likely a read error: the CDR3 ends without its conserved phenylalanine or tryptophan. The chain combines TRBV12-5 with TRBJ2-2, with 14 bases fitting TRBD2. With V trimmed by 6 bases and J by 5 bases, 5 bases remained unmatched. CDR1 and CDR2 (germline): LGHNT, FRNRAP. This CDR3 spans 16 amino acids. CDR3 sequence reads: CASGRLAGGFTGELFV. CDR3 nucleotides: TGTGCTAGTGGCCGACTAGCGGGAGGGTTTACCGGGGAGCTGTTTGTT.

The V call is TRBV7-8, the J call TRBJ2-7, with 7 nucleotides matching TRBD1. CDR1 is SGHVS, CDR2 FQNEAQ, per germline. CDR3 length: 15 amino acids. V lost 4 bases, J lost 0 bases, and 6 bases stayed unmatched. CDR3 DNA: TGTGCCAGCAGCTGGACGGGACAGTCCTCCTACGAGCAGTACTTC. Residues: CASSWTGQSSYEQYF.

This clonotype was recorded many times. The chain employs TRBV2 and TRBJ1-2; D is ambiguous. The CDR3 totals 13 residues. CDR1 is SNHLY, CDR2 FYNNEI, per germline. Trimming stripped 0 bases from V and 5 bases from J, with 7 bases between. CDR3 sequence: CASSEANGYGYTF. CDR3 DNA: TGTGCCAGCAGTGAAGCTAACGGATATGGCTACACCTTC. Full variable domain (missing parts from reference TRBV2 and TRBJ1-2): EPEVTQTPSHQVTQMGQEVILRCVPISNHLYFYWYRQILGQKVEFLVSFYNNEISEKSEIFDDQFSVERPDGSNFTLKIRSTKLEDSAMYFCASSEANGYGYTFGSGTRLTVV.

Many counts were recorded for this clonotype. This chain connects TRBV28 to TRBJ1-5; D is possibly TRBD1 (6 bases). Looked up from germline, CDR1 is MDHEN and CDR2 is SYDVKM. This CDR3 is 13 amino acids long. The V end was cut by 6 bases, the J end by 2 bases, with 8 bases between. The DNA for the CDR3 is TGTGCCAGCAGAGAGGGGGGCAATCAGCCCCAGCATTTT. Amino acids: CASREGGNQPQHF.

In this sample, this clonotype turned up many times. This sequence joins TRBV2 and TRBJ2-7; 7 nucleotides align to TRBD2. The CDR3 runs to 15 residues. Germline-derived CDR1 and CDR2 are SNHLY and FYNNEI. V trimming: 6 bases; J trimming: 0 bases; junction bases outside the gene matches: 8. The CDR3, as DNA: TGTGCCAGCAGGTTAGCGGGTCTCCCCTCCTACGAGCAGTACTTC. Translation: CASRLAGLPSYEQYF.

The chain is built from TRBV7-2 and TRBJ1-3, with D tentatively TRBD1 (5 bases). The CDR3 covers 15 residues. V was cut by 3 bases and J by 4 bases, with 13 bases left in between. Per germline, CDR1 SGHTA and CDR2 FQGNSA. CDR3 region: CASSFGDLFGNTIYF. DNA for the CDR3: TGTGCCAGCAGCTTCGGGGACCTCTTCGGAAACACCATATATTTT. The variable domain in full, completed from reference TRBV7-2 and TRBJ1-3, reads GAGVSQSPSNKVTEKGKDVELRCDPISGHTALYWYRQSLGQGLEFLIYFQGNSAPDKSGLPSDRFSAERTGGSVSTLTIQRTQQEDSAVYLCASSFGDLFGNTIYFGEGSWLTVV.

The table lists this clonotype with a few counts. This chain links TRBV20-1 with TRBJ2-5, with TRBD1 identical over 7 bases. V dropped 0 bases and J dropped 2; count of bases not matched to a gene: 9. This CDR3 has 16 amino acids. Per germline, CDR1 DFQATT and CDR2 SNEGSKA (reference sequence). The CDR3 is CSARDPRGLTQETQYF. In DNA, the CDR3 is TGCAGTGCTAGAGACCCGAGGGGGCTAACTCAAGAGACCCAGTACTTC.

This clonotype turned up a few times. In DNA form, the CDR3 reads TGTGCTAGTGGAGCGGGTACTAGCACAGATACGCAGTATTTT. Translating it yields CASGAGTSTDTQYF. The chain couples TRBV12-5 to TRBJ2-3; the D gene is possibly TRBD2 (6 bases). V was clipped by 6 bases and J by 0 bases, with 10 bases between them. The CDR3 extends over 14 amino acids. Germline V CDR1 and CDR2: LGHNT, FRNRAP.

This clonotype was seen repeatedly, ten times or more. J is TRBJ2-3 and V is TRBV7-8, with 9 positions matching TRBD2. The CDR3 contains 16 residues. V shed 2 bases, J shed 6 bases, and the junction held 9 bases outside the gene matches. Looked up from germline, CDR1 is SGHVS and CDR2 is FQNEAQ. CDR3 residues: CASSLMREGRGDTQYF. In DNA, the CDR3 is TGTGCCAGCAGCTTAATGCGGGAGGGCCGAGGGGATACGCAGTATTTT.

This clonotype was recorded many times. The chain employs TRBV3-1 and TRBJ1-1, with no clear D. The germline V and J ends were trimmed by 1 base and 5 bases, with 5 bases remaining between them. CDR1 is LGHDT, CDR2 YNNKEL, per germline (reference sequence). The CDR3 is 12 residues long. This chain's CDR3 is CASSQGFTEAFF. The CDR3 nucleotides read TGTGCCAGCAGCCAAGGATTTACTGAAGCTTTCTTT.

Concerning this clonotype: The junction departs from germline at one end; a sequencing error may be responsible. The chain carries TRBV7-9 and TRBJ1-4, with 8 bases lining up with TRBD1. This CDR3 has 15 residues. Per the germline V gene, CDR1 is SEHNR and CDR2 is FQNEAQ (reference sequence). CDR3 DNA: TGCGCCAGCAGCCACCTAGGACAGGGTCGGGAAAAACTGTTTTTT. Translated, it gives CASSHLGQGREKLFF. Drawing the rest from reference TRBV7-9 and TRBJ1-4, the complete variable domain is DTGVSQNPRHKITKRGQNVTFRCDPISEHNRLYWYRQTLGQGPEFLTYFQNEAQLEKSRLLSDRFSAERPKGSFSTLEIQRTEQGDSAMYLCASSHLGQGREKLFFGSGTQLSVL.